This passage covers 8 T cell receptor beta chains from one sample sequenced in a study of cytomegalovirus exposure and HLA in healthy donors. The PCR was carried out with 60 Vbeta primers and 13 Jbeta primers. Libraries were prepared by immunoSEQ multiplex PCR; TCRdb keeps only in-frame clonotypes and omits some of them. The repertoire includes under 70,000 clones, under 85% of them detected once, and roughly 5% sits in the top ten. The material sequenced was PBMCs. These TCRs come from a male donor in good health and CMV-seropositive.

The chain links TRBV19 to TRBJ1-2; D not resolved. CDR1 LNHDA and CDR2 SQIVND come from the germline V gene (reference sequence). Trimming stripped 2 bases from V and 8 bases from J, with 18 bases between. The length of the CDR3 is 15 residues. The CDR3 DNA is TGTGCCAGTAGTATACAGAGTCCCCCGAGGTCGGGCTACACCTTC. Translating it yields CASSIQSPPRSGYTF.

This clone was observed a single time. CDR3 DNA: TGTGCCAGCAGCTTAGATCGTTGGAACACTGAAGCTTTCTTT. This gives the protein CASSLDRWNTEAFF. The rearrangement joins TRBV11-2 to TRBJ1-1; unclear D gene. V lost 0 bases to trimming and J lost 1 base, with 6 bases between them. Per germline, CDR1 SGHAT and CDR2 FQNNGV. The CDR3 sequence is 14 residues long.

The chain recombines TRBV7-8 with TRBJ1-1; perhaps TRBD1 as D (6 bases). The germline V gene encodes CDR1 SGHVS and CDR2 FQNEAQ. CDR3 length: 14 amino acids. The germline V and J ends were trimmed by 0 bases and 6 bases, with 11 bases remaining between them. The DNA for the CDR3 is TGTGCCAGCAGCTTAGCGCAGGGGTCCGCTGAAGCTTTCTTT. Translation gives CASSLAQGSAEAFF.

CDR3 sequence: CASSLVSFGEKLFF. The CDR3 DNA is TGTGCCAGCAGCTTAGTATCTTTCGGGGAAAAACTGTTTTTT. V and J are TRBV7-9 and TRBJ1-4; D unresolved. V gave up 1 base and J gave up 8 bases, with 11 bases separating them. Per the germline V gene, CDR1 is SEHNR and CDR2 is FQNEAQ (reference sequence). The CDR3 sequence is 14 residues long.

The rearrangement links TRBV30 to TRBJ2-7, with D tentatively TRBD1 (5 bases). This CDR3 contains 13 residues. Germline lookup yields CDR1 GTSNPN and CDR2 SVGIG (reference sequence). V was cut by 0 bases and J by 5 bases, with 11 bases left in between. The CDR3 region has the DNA TGTGCCTGGAGTGTAACTATAGGGGACGAGCAGTACTTC. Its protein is CAWSVTIGDEQYF.

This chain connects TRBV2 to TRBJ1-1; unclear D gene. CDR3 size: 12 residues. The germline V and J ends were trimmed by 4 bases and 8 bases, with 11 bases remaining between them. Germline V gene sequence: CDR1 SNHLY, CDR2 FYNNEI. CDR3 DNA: TGTGCCAGCAGTGTCGGCGGAGCGGAAGCTTTCTTT. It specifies CASSVGGAEAFF.

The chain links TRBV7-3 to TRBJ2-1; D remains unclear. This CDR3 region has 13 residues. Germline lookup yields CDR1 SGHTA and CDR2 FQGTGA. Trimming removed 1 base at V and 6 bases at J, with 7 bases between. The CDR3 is CASSLSGPNEQFF. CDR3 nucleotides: TGTGCCAGCAGCTTAAGTGGCCCCAATGAGCAGTTCTTC.

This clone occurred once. CDR3 sequence: CASSIPRGASQLDNSPLHF. CDR3 DNA: TGCGCCAGCTCAATCCCGCGGGGGGCCAGCCAACTTGATAATTCACCCCTCCACTTT. V and J are TRBV10-2 and TRBJ1-6, with D possibly TRBD1 on 6 matching bases. Germline V gene data show CDR1 as WSHSY and CDR2 as SAAADI. The CDR3 has 19 residues. V lost 8 bases and J lost 5, with 28 bases in between.